The 11 T cell receptor beta chains below come from one sample, sequenced in a study of control samples from healthy donors and cancer patients. Assay used: immunoSEQ multiplex PCR; TCRdb lists only in-frame clones, some missing. The data contain 65,000 to 100,000 clones, more than 75% of them singletons. Specimen: blood. The source is a man aged 45-65 years in good health.

CDR3 residues: CASSPDSNYGYTF. CDR3 bases: TGTGCCAGCAGCCCCGACAGTAACTATGGCTACACCTTC. The chain couples TRBV7-2 to TRBJ1-2; D perhaps matches TRBD1 (5 bases). The germline V gene encodes CDR1 SGHTA and CDR2 FQGNSA. The V and J ends lost 5 bases and 1 base respectively, with 8 bases between them. The length of the CDR3 is 13 residues.

V is TRBV4-3 and J is TRBJ2-1; 7 bases fit TRBD1. The germline V gene has CDR1 LGHNA and CDR2 YSLEER. This CDR3 has 14 amino acids. V shed 3 bases, J shed 7 bases, and the junction held 6 bases outside the gene matches. This CDR3 reads CASSHRWDSNEQFF. The CDR3 DNA follows: TGCGCCAGCAGCCACCGCTGGGACAGTAATGAGCAGTTCTTC.

The chain employs TRBV24-1 and TRBJ2-1, with unresolved D. Germline V gene data show CDR1 as KGHDR and CDR2 as SFDVKD. This CDR3 spans 14 amino acids. The V and J ends lost 5 bases and 6 bases respectively, with 13 bases between them. CDR3 nucleotides: TGTGCCACCAGTGTTCCGACAAGTGCCAATGAGCAGTTCTTC. Translating gives CATSVPTSANEQFF.

DNA of the CDR3: TGTGCCAGCAGCTTGGGACTAGCGGGAGCACCCGGGGCGCAGTATTTT. Its translation: CASSLGLAGAPGAQYF. The V gene is TRBV5-5, the J gene TRBJ2-3; TRBD2 matches at 12 bases. Germline lookup yields CDR1 SGHKS and CDR2 YYEKEE (reference sequence). This CDR3 spans 16 amino acids. Trimming cost V 0 bases and J 10 bases; bases outside gene matches: 9.

This clone was detected only once. The chain is built from TRBV5-8 and TRBJ2-5, with 15 bases aligning to TRBD2. The CDR3 is made up of 19 amino acids. J was trimmed by 2 bases and V by 0 bases; bases with no gene match: 8. Germline V gene lookup returns CDR1 SGHTS and CDR2 YDEGEE. CDR3 sequence reads: CASSLEFRTSGRGQETQYF. The CDR3 region has the DNA TGTGCCAGCAGCTTGGAGTTTCGGACTAGCGGGAGGGGTCAAGAGACCCAGTACTTC.

This chain links TRBV6-4 with TRBJ1-2; D ambiguous. V was clipped by 3 bases and J by 4 bases, with 9 bases between them. CDR3 size: 13 residues. Germline-derived CDR1 and CDR2 are MRHNA and SNTAGT. The CDR3 protein is CASSEGRGYGYTF. The CDR3 DNA reads TGTGCCAGCAGTGAGGGCCGGGGCTATGGCTACACCTTC.

The CDR3 bases are TGTGCCAGCAGGCCGACTATTGTTAGTTCACCCCTCCACTTT. This sequence encodes CASRPTIVSSPLHF. The gene calls are TRBV5-8 and TRBJ1-6, with D hard to call. CDR3 length: 14 residues. Germline-derived CDR1 and CDR2 are SGHTS and YDEGEE. Trimming removed 5 bases at V and 9 bases at J, with 15 bases between. Full variable domain (remainder filled in from reference TRBV5-8 and TRBJ1-6): EAGVTQSPTHLIKTRGQQATLRCSPISGHTSVYWYQQALGLGLQFLLWYDEGEERNRGNFPPRFSGRQFPNYSSELNVNALELEDSALYLCASRPTIVSSPLHFGNGTRLTVT.

The gene calls are TRBV15 and TRBJ2-3, with 8 bases matching TRBD2. CDR3 length: 18 residues. V lost 0 bases, J lost 0 bases, and 8 bases stayed unmatched. Looked up from germline, CDR1 is LNHNV and CDR2 is YYDKDF (reference sequence). In DNA, the CDR3 is TGTGCCACCAGCAGAGATGTAAGCGGGGGTTCTAGCACAGATACGCAGTATTTT. Its translation: CATSRDVSGGSSTDTQYF.

This clone has only one observation. The chain is built from TRBV13 and TRBJ1-3, with 9 positions matching TRBD1. CDR3 length: 17 residues. Germline CDR1 PRHDT, CDR2 FYEKMQ (reference sequence). Trimming cost V 5 bases and J 2 bases; bases outside gene matches: 10. CDR3 DNA sequence: TGTGCCAGCAGCGTTCCGGACAGGGGCAACGCTGGAAACACCATATATTTT. Protein product: CASSVPDRGNAGNTIYF.

This clone was detected only once. The chain uses TRBV24-1 and TRBJ2-1, with a possible D match to TRBD1 (6 bases). This CDR3 spans 17 amino acids. Germline V gives CDR1 KGHDR, CDR2 SFDVKD. V gave up 4 bases and J gave up 5 bases, with 20 bases separating them. The CDR3 is CATSDLLSQGRNNEQFF. CDR3 nucleotides: TGTGCCACCAGTGACCTGCTTTCACAGGGACGGAACAATGAGCAGTTCTTC.

The CDR3 DNA follows: TGTGCCTGGAGTGTAAAGGTACCCCTCCACTTT. Translation gives CAWSVKVPLHF. The V call is TRBV30, the J call TRBJ1-6; no reliable D call. The CDR3 has 11 residues. Trimming cost V 0 bases and J 12 bases, with 6 bases left between them. Per germline, CDR1 GTSNPN and CDR2 SVGIG (reference sequence). The variable domain in full, completed from reference TRBV30 and TRBJ1-6, reads SQTIHQWPATLVQPVGSPLSLECTVEGTSNPNLYWYRQAAGRGLQLLFYSVGIGQISSEVPQNLSASRPQDRQFILSSKKLLLSDSGFYLCAWSVKVPLHFGNGTRLTVT.